The clone carrying this TCR beta chain came up many times. The entry originates in a study of blood T cells in healthy people across ages. A second 7 to 11 cycle PCR used barcoded and J-beta primers. The template-switch adaptor, which had 12 random nucleotides, put a tag on each cDNA molecule. From the 5' RACE reads, TCRdb called clonotypes with MiXCR, one entry per CDR3 protein. This table holds 650,000 or so distinct CDR3 sequences, over 40% found once. V lost 6 bases, J lost 3 bases, and 7 bases stayed unmatched. The CDR3 contains 15 residues. In germline, CDR1 is MDHEN, CDR2 SYDVKM. Isolation per sample recovered at least 6.5 million PBMCs.

The chain recombines TRBV28 with TRBJ2-1, with 8 bases identical to TRBD1. The TCR comes from a woman aged 80 or older in good health. Sequenced sample: blood. The CDR3 spells CASRPGGVSYNEQFF. CDR3 coding DNA: TGTGCCAGCAGGCCAGGGGGCGTGAGCTACAATGAGCAGTTCTTC.